The subject of this entry is one TCR beta chain. Antigen unknown. Germline V gene data show CDR1 as MGHDK and CDR2 as SYGVNS. Trimming removed 3 bases from V and 5 bases from J; junction bases left unmatched: 8. The CDR3 length is 15 residues. The sample comes from a study of identical twins. Study findings and constraints: Monozygotic twin pairs showed more out-of-frame TCR alpha sharing than models estimated. Out-of-frame beta sequences exhibited a weaker degree of excess twin sharing.

TCRdb re-called the 5' RACE reads with MiXCR, one entry per CDR3 protein. The sample includes 450,000 or so distinct CDR3 sequences, 24% of them seen just once. These data also featured in a second study, about T cells expressing NK-cell markers. From that second work: From sorted CD3+CD56+NKG2C+, CD3+CD56+NKG2C- and CD3+CD56-NKG2C+ T cells came the TCR beta repertoires. Out of eight donors sequenced, seven tested HCMV-seropositive and the remaining one seronegative.

Sequencing was performed on CD4+ T cells sorted from blood. This clonotype originated in a young woman in good health. The chain has TRBV25-1 and TRBJ2-5; 8 bases are a match to TRBD2. The DNA of the CDR3 is TGTGCCAGCAGTGACACGGGAGGGCCGGGGGAGACCCAGTACTTC. Translated, it gives CASSDTGGPGETQYF.